This T cell receptor beta chain was recorded in a study of control samples from healthy donors and cancer patients. This clone has only a few counts. The CDR3 extends over 11 amino acids. Looked up from germline, CDR1 is SQVTM and CDR2 is ANQGSEA. V lost 6 bases, J lost 3 bases, and 8 bases lay in between. TCRdb keeps only in-frame clones here, not all; method: immunoSEQ multiplex PCR. The sample shows 150,000 to 200,000 clones, approximately 92% of them seen only once. The sequence derives from a woman in her 40s in good health. Sequenced: blood. This sequence joins TRBV29-1 and TRBJ1-2; D may be TRBD1 (6 bases). In DNA, the CDR3 is TGCAGCGTATACAGGGACTATGGCTACACCTTC. It yields the protein CSVYRDYGYTF.